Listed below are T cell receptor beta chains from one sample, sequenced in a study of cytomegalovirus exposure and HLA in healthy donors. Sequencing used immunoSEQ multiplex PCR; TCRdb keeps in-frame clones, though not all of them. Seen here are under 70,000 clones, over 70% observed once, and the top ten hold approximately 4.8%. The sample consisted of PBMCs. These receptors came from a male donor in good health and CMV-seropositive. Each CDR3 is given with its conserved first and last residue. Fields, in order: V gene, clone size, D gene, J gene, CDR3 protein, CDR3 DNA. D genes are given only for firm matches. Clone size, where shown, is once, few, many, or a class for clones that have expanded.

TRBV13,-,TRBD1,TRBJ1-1,CASSLHPQGARGEAFF,TGTGCCAGCAGCTTACATCCCCAGGGGGCTAGAGGTGAAGCTTTCTTT
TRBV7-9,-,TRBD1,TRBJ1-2,CASSNTGVVYGYTF,TGTGCCAGCAGCAATACAGGGGTAGTCTATGGCTACACCTTC
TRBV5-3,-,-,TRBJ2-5,CARSLAGMVGSQYF,TGTGCCAGAAGCTTGGCGGGGATGGTAGGGTCCCAGTACTTC
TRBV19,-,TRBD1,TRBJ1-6,CASSTRRDSNSPLHF,TGTGCCAGTAGTACAAGACGGGACAGCAATTCACCCCTCCACTTT
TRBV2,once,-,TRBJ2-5,CASSGQQETQYF,TGTGCCAGCAGTGGGCAGCAAGAGACCCAGTACTTC
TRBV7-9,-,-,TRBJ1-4,CASSPFATNEKLFF,TGTGCCAGCAGCCCTTTTGCAACTAATGAAAAACTGTTTTTT
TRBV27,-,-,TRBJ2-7,CASRRQYEQYF,TGTGCCAGCAGACGACAATACGAGCAGTACTTC
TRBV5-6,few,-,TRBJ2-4,CASSSRTFGRAKNIQYF,TGTGCCAGCAGCTCCCGGACATTCGGGAGAGCCAAAAACATTCAGTACTTC
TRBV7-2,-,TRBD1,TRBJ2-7,CASSLAGQTYEQYF,TGTGCCAGCAGCTTAGCGGGACAGACTTACGAGCAGTACTTC
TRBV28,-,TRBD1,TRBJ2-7,CASRPRTGKDEQYF,TGTGCCAGCAGGCCTCGGACAGGGAAGGACGAGCAGTACTTC
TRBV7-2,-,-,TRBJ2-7,CASSFGHGGYEQYF,TGTGCCAGCAGCTTTGGACACGGAGGGTACGAGCAGTACTTC
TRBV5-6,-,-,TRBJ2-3,CASSLDTDMQYF,TGTGCCAGCAGCCTGGACACAGATATGCAGTATTTT
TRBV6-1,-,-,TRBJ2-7,CASLRGSTVAYEQYF,TGTGCCAGCCTGCGAGGGTCAACCGTGGCCTACGAGCAGTACTTC
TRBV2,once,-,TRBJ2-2,CASRPRGSGELFF,TGTGCCAGCAGGCCTAGGGGTAGCGGGGAGCTGTTTTTT
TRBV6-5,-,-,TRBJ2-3,CAGGPYSDTQYF,TGTGCCGGAGGTCCCTATTCGGATACGCAGTATTTT
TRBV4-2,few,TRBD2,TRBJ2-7,CASSQDYSGGFSYEQYF,TGTGCCAGCAGCCAAGATTACAGCGGGGGGTTCTCCTACGAGCAGTACTTC
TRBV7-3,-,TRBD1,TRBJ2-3,CASSLKQGATDTQYF,TGTGCCAGCAGCTTAAAACAGGGGGCGACAGATACGCAGTATTTT
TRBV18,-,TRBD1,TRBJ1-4,CASSPGTGDEKLFF,TGTGCCAGCTCCCCCGGGACAGGGGATGAAAAACTGTTTTTT